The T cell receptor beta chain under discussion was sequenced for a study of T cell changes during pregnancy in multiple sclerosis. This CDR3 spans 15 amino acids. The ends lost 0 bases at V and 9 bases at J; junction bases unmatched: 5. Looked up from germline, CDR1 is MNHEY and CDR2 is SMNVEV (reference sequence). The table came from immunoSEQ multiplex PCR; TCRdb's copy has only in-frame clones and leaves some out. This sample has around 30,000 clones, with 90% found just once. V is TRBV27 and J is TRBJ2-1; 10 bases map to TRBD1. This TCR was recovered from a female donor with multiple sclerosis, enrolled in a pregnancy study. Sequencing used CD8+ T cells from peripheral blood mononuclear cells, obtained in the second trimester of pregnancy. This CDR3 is CASSLSTGGVGEQFF. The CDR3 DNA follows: TGTGCCAGCAGTTTATCGACAGGGGGCGTGGGTGAGCAGTTCTTC.